A single sample is the source of the 32 T cell receptor beta chains below, sequenced in a study of CD8+CD57+ T cells in acquired aplastic anemia. The study profiled TCR beta VDJ and CDR3 using genomic DNA as template. One entry per CDR3 protein results from TCRdb running MiXCR on the reads. The repertoire holds 400,000 to 450,000 distinct CDR3 sequences, with around 68% as singletons. Source material: sorted CD4+, CD8+, or CD8+CD57+ T cells (not recorded which) from PBMCs. Every receptor here comes from a human donor in good health, serving as a control.

This chain connects TRBV7-2 to TRBJ1-6; no clear D gene. The CDR3 spans 15 residues. V dropped 4 bases and J dropped 19 bases, with 26 bases sitting between them. From germline, CDR1 is SGHTA and CDR2 FQGNSA. CDR3 sequence (DNA): TGTGCCAGCAGCTATAAGAGCTCTGGAAACACCCTATATCACTTT. It encodes CASSYKSSGNTLYHF.

This clonotype was seen repeatedly, ten times or more. The rearrangement links TRBV6-5 to TRBJ1-6; no clear D. Germline CDR1 and CDR2: MNHEY and SVGAGI. The CDR3 totals 15 residues. Trimming stripped 7 bases from V and 5 bases from J, with 15 bases between. The CDR3 reads CASKLPGLNNSPLHF. The DNA for the CDR3 is TGTGCCAGCAAGCTCCCGGGATTAAATAATTCACCCCTCCACTTT.

This chain joins TRBV20-1 and TRBJ2-5; 11 bases are shared with TRBD1. This CDR3 contains 15 residues. V dropped 3 bases and J dropped 5; count of bases not matched to a gene: 8. Germline CDR1 and CDR2: DFQATT and SNEGSKA (reference sequence). DNA for the CDR3: TGCAGTGCTAGCCCCATGGACAGGGGGCTGGAGACCCAGTACTTC. Translated: CSASPMDRGLETQYF.

This chain joins TRBV7-8 and TRBJ2-5; weak D call: TRBD2 (5 bases). V lost 7 bases to trimming and J lost 14 bases, with 29 bases between them. There are 15 residues in the CDR3. CDR1 is SGHVS and CDR2 is FQNEAQ in the germline V gene. The CDR3 DNA reads as TGTGCCAGCATAGCTACGAGGGCACCAGGAGCAGCACATTACTTC. Translating gives CASIATRAPGAAHYF.

A note on this clonotype: Compared with germline, one end of the junction differs, possibly owing to a read error. The V call is TRBV7-9, the J call TRBJ2-7, with a possible D match to TRBD1 (7 bases). Looked up from germline, CDR1 is SEHNR and CDR2 is FQNEAQ (reference sequence). The CDR3 is 14 residues long. The CDR3 spells CASSLGRGVSEKYF. In DNA form, the CDR3 reads TGTGCCAGCAGCTTGGGCAGGGGGGTCTCCGAGAAGTACTTC.

The chain has TRBV20-1 and TRBJ1-1, with TRBD1 as a possible D gene (5 bases). V was cut by 6 bases and J by 14 bases, with 19 bases left in between. Germline V gene data show CDR1 as DFQATT and CDR2 as SNEGSKA (reference sequence). There are 11 residues in the CDR3. The DNA of the CDR3 is TGCAGTGCAAGTAATGACCAGGGAGCGTTCTTT. This sequence encodes CSASNDQGAFF.

This clonotype has ten or more counts. V gene TRBV7-3 combines with J gene TRBJ2-6; 9 nucleotides match TRBD1. Trimming at V came to 5 bases and at J to 0 bases, leaving 2 bases not matched to a gene. The CDR3 totals 16 residues. Germline V lookup: CDR1 SGHTA, CDR2 FQGTGA. The CDR3 spells CASSRQGVSGANVLTF. In DNA form, the CDR3 reads TGTGCCAGCAGCCGACAGGGGGTCTCTGGGGCCAACGTCCTGACTTTC. The full variable domain, in which reference TRBV7-3 and TRBJ2-6 provide the parts outside the CDR3, is GAGVSQTPSNKVTEKGKYVELRCDPISGHTALYWYRQSLGQGPEFLIYFQGTGAADDSGLPNDRFFAVRPEGSVSTLKIQRTERGDSAVYLCASSRQGVSGANVLTFGAGSRLTVL.

In its sample, this clonotype was seen once. The CDR3 does not close with the conserved phenylalanine or tryptophan, likely indicating a read error. The DNA is omitted, as the CDR3 cannot be located on it reliably, and the CDR3 follows TCRdb's listing. V and J are TRBV24-1 and TRBJ2-5; the table gives TRBD2 as D, unverified against the DNA. Counting both end residues, the CDR3 totals 14 amino acids. Looked up from germline, CDR1 is KGHDR and CDR2 is SFDVKD. CDR3 sequence: CATSVHWGDLPAVL.

The V and J genes are TRBV7-2 and TRBJ1-6, with D unresolved. The germline V gene has CDR1 SGHTA and CDR2 FQGNSA. V lost 6 bases and J 16 bases, leaving 28 bases between the germline ends. The CDR3 extends over 16 amino acids. This CDR3 is CASRFLRVRFTEALHF. CDR3 nucleotides: TGTGCCAGCAGGTTCCTACGGGTCAGGTTCACTGAAGCTCTCCACTTT.

This clonotype was detected ten times or more. The chain links TRBV7-7 to TRBJ2-3, with 8 positions matching TRBD2. CDR3 length equals 15 residues. Germline CDR1 reads SSHAT; CDR2 reads FNYEAQ (reference sequence). V trimming: 6 bases; J trimming: 1 base; junction bases outside the gene matches: 6. CDR3 amino acids: CASSLDGGGTDTQYF. CDR3 nucleotide sequence: TGTGCCAGCAGTCTCGACGGGGGGGGCACAGATACGCAGTATTTT. The full variable domain, its missing parts supplied by reference TRBV7-7 and TRBJ2-3, is GAGVSQSPRYKVTKRGQDVTLRCDPISSHATLYWYQQALGQGPEFLTYFNYEAQPDKSGLPSDRFSAERPEGSISTLTIQRTEQRDSAMYRCASSLDGGGTDTQYFGPGTRLTVL.

Comment on this clonotype: One end of the junction fails to match germline, which may point to a read error. The chain recombines TRBV6-5 with TRBJ2-1, with a tentative D call TRBD1 (6 bases). There are 15 residues in the CDR3. Germline V lookup: CDR1 MNHEY, CDR2 SVGAGI. As DNA, the CDR3 is TGTGCCAGCAGTTACTCTACAGGGTCCTACTATGAGCAGTTCTTC. This translates into CASSYSTGSYYEQFF.

The chain carries TRBV7-2 and TRBJ2-1; D tentatively fits TRBD1 or TRBD2 (5 bases each). The CDR3 runs to 15 residues. Trimming left V 5 bases short and J 16 bases short, with 27 bases between. CDR1 and CDR2 (germline): SGHTA, FQGNSA. The CDR3 spells CASSPREEWDQDFFF. The CDR3 DNA reads as TGTGCCAGCAGCCCCCGCGAGGAGTGGGACCAGGACTTCTTCTTC.

This clonotype was counted ten times or more. The rearrangement uses TRBV12-3 or TRBV12-4 and TRBJ1-1; the match to TRBD1 covers 9 bases. The V segment lost 10 bases and the J segment 6 bases; nucleotides outside the gene matches: 9. This CDR3 has 13 residues. CDR3 coding DNA: TGTGCCACAACAGGAGGGGACAGGGCTGAAGCTTTCTTT. As protein: CATTGGDRAEAFF.

V is TRBV29-1 and J is TRBJ1-2; D is ambiguous. The CDR3 runs 11 residues. In germline, CDR1 is SQVTM, CDR2 ANQGSEA. Trimming shortened V by 4 bases and J by 4 bases, and 7 bases separated the two germline ends. CDR3 nucleotide sequence: TGCAGCGTTGGCACACCCTATGGCTACACCTTC. It translates to CSVGTPYGYTF.

Regarding this clonotype: One end of the junction does not line up with germline, which may come from a read error. V is TRBV7-3 and J is TRBJ1-5, with D perhaps TRBD1 (5 bases). CDR1 SGHTA and CDR2 FQGTGA come from the germline V gene. The CDR3 runs to 15 residues. CDR3 protein: CASSKVGTGNHPQHF. The CDR3 coding sequence is TGTGCCAGCAGCAAGGTGGGGACCGGGAATCACCCCCAGCATTTT.

Details on this clonotype: The conserved closing phenylalanine or tryptophan is absent in this CDR3, likely reflecting a read error. V is TRBV2 and J is TRBJ2-7; D possibly matches TRBD1 or TRBD2 (5 bases each). V lost 4 bases and J 8 bases, leaving 24 bases between the germline ends. The CDR3 has 16 residues. Germline V gives CDR1 SNHLY, CDR2 FYNNEI. The CDR3 region has the DNA TGTGCCAGCAGTGTACCAGCCGGGACCGAGGGGACCCAGCAGTACTGC. This gives the protein CASSVPAGTEGTQQYC.

As concerns this clonotype: Mismatch with germline at one junction end may stem from a read error. The J gene is TRBJ2-7, the V gene TRBV10-2; the D call may be TRBD1 or TRBD2 (5 bases each). Looked up from germline, CDR1 is WSHSY and CDR2 is SAAADI. This CDR3 region has 15 residues. The CDR3: CASSQVGVLGNEQYF. CDR3 bases: TGTGCCAGCAGCCAAGTGGGGGTGTTGGGGAACGAGCAGTACTTC.

Notes on this clonotype: The final CDR3 position lacks the conserved phenylalanine or tryptophan, pointing to a likely read error. The DNA is left out, because the CDR3 cannot be placed on it with certainty; the CDR3 is given as TCRdb lists it. The chain links TRBV7-9 to TRBJ2-7; the table assigns TRBD1, which was not confirmed against the DNA. The germline V gene has CDR1 SEHNR and CDR2 FQNEAQ (reference sequence). The CDR3 extends over 13 residues, inclusive of both ends. CDR3 sequence: CASSFYRGEEKYA.

The chain links TRBV14 to TRBJ2-7; D ambiguous. Trimming stripped 2 bases from V and 12 bases from J, with 17 bases between. Germline loops: CDR1 SGHDN, CDR2 FVKESK. CDR3 length: 13 amino acids. The CDR3 coding sequence is TGTGCCAGCAGCCAACGCGGCCCGGGCAACGCGTACTTC. Residues: CASSQRGPGNAYF. The complete variable domain, with remaining parts taken from reference TRBV14 and TRBJ2-7, reads EAGVTQFPSHSVIEKGQTVTLRCDPISGHDNLYWYRRVMGKEIKFLLHFVKESKQDESGMPNNRFLAERTGGTYSTLKVQPAELEDSGVYFCASSQRGPGNAYFGPGTRLTVT.

The genes are TRBV7-8 and TRBJ1-2; D remains ambiguous. V gave up 2 bases and J gave up 6 bases, with 19 bases separating them. Germline V gives CDR1 SGHVS, CDR2 FQNEAQ. This CDR3 spans 16 amino acids. The DNA for the CDR3 is TGTGCCAGCAGCTTACGTTCGAGAGCATTGCGCGATGGCTACACCTTC. Its translation: CASSLRSRALRDGYTF.

The chain is built from TRBV7-9 and TRBJ2-1; D might be TRBD1 or TRBD2, each matching 6 bases. This CDR3 has 15 amino acids. With 1 base removed from V and 16 bases from J, the gap between germline ends came to 23 bases. CDR1 is SEHNR, CDR2 FQNEAQ, per germline (reference sequence). CDR3 in DNA: TGTGCCAGCAGCTTAGTAAAGGGGGGATCGAGCAGTACTTTCTTC. Translated: CASSLVKGGSSSTFF.

Of note for this clonotype: Lacking the conserved final phenylalanine or tryptophan, this CDR3 likely reflects a read error. The limits of the CDR3 on the DNA are not certain, so only TCRdb's listed CDR3 is given. The chain carries TRBV7-9 and TRBJ1-1. The length of the CDR3 is 14 amino acids, counting both ends. Germline CDR1 is SEHNR and CDR2 is FQNEAQ (reference sequence). This chain's CDR3 is CASCKGQEDTEAYL.

The J gene is TRBJ2-5, the V gene TRBV5-1, with TRBD1 identical over 9 bases. The ends lost 7 bases at V and 7 bases at J; junction bases unmatched: 11. The CDR3 runs 14 residues. Per the germline V gene, CDR1 is SGHRS and CDR2 is YFSETQ. The CDR3 bases are TGCGCCAGCTTCGGACAGGGGACCGGAAGGACCCAGTACTTC. This sequence encodes CASFGQGTGRTQYF. The full variable domain, its missing parts supplied by reference TRBV5-1 and TRBJ2-5, is KAGVTQTPRYLIKTRGQQVTLSCSPISGHRSVSWYQQTPGQGLQFLFEYFSETQRNKGNFPGRFSGRQFSNSRSEMNVSTLELGDSALYLCASFGQGTGRTQYFGPGTRLLVL.

Remarks on this clonotype: A much larger clonotype is one base distant, so this may be a read error. This chain connects TRBV6-1 to TRBJ2-3, with 7 bases identical to TRBD1. Trimming at V came to 8 bases and at J to 8 bases, leaving 10 bases not matched to a gene. The germline CDR1 and CDR2 sequences are MNHNS and SASEGT. The CDR3 has 13 amino acids. DNA for the CDR3: TGTGCCAGCCGGGACAGTTTTTTGGGTACGCAGTATTTT. The encoded protein is CASRDSFLGTQYF.

The chain has TRBV7-2 and TRBJ2-7, with D perhaps assigned TRBD1 or TRBD2 (5 bases each). This CDR3 is 13 amino acids long. Trimming removed 7 bases from V and 9 bases from J, with 19 bases in between. Germline loops: CDR1 SGHTA, CDR2 FQGNSA. CDR3 amino acids: CASTSGSNRPQYF. CDR3 DNA sequence: TGTGCCAGCACCTCAGGGAGCAATCGGCCGCAGTACTTC.

As to this clonotype: A read error may account for a junction end that differs from germline. The CDR3 DNA reads as TGCGCCAGCAGCCGTGGTCGAGGGTACGGGCAGTACTTC. This translates into CASSRGRGYGQYF. The V call is TRBV5-1, the J call TRBJ2-7, with a tentative D call TRBD2 (5 bases). The CDR3 is 13 residues long. CDR1 and CDR2 (germline): SGHRS, YFSETQ.

The V gene is TRBV19, the J gene TRBJ1-5; D possibly corresponds to TRBD1 (5 bases). The CDR3 has 15 residues. Germline values: CDR1 LNHDA, CDR2 SQIVND (reference sequence). V was clipped by 6 bases and J by 5 bases, with 17 bases between them. The CDR3 coding sequence is TGTGCCAGTAGGGCTATAGGGGCCTGGGATCAGCCCCAGCATTTT. Translating it yields CASRAIGAWDQPQHF.

This chain links TRBV20-1 with TRBJ1-2, with D uncertain. Trimming shortened V by 0 bases and J by 5 bases, and 13 bases separated the two germline ends. This CDR3 has 14 amino acids. CDR1 is DFQATT and CDR2 is SNEGSKA in the germline V gene (reference sequence). CDR3 sequence: CSARDARAGYGYTF. CDR3 nucleotides: TGCAGTGCTAGAGACGCGCGAGCGGGGTATGGCTACACCTTC.

Notes on this clonotype: An end of the junction differs from the germline gene, which may be a read error. This rearrangement joins TRBV9 to TRBJ2-1, with D perhaps matching TRBD2 (5 bases). Germline V gene data show CDR1 as SGDLS and CDR2 as YYNGEE. The CDR3 runs 14 residues. CDR3 sequence: CASSGGGFNSHLLF. The CDR3, as DNA: TGTGCCAGCAGCGGAGGAGGCTTTAATTCACACCTCCTCTTC.

There are many counts of this clonotype. This chain uses TRBV25-1 with TRBJ1-1; no firm D call. Trimming shortened V by 4 bases and J by 0 bases, and 6 bases separated the two germline ends. CDR1 and CDR2 (germline): MGHDK, SYGVNS. This CDR3 is 13 amino acids long. CDR3 sequence (DNA): TGTGCCAGCAGTGTTAAGATGAACACTGAAGCTTTCTTT. Protein: CASSVKMNTEAFF.

The chain links TRBV7-9 to TRBJ2-3; D is perhaps TRBD1 (5 bases). The CDR3 has 14 residues. V was pared by 4 bases and J by 5 bases, with 13 bases between. CDR1 and CDR2 (germline): SEHNR, FQNEAQ (reference sequence). The CDR3 reads CASSSLLGVDTQYF. The CDR3 DNA sequence: TGTGCCAGCAGCTCGCTTCTAGGGGTAGATACGCAGTATTTT.

This chain joins TRBV19 and TRBJ2-1, with 8 bases that match TRBD1. The CDR3 runs to 17 residues. With 4 bases clipped from V and 3 bases from J, the junction kept 11 bases outside the gene matches. Germline V gives CDR1 LNHDA, CDR2 SQIVND (reference sequence). The CDR3: CASSTGRDRTYYNEQFF. The CDR3, as DNA: TGTGCCAGTAGTACCGGCCGGGACAGGACCTACTACAATGAGCAGTTCTTC.